This T cell receptor beta chain comes out of a study of cytomegalovirus exposure and HLA in healthy donors. Primers included in the PCR were 60 Vbeta and 13 Jbeta primers. Sequencing used immunoSEQ multiplex PCR; TCRdb keeps in-frame clones, though not all of them. The table records 95,000 to 150,000 clones, 74% of them present only once. The V and J ends lost 2 bases and 11 bases, in that order; junction bases with no gene match: 8. The CDR3 has 14 residues. The germline V gene encodes CDR1 MRHNA and CDR2 SNTAGT. The chain joins TRBV6-4 to TRBJ1-4; TRBD1 matches 7 bases. The specimen sequenced was PBMCs. The TCR comes from a woman between 50 and 59 years old in good health and CMV-seropositive. The CDR3, as DNA: TGTGCCAGCAGTGACCCAAGACAGGGTTCGAAACTGTTTTTT. Its protein product is CASSDPRQGSKLFF.